This TCR beta chain was profiled in a study of T cell responses to AZD1222 COVID-19 vaccine. By sample share, this clone is large. This CDR3 is built from 15 residues. Germline V gene sequence: CDR1 LNHDA, CDR2 SQIVND (reference sequence). V shed 4 bases and J shed 5 bases, with 15 bases lying between them. Here immunoSEQ multiplex PCR was the method, and the copy in TCRdb shows in-frame clones only, minus some. The sample includes over 45,000 clones, around 88% seen only once; the top ten take over 15%. The TCR originated in an adult in good health. The chain uses TRBV19 and TRBJ1-5; tentative D call: TRBD1 (5 bases). Source: peripheral blood, taken on day 0 of AZD1222 vaccination. The CDR3 spells CASSTGGTHDQPQHF. CDR3 sequence (DNA): TGTGCCAGTAGTACCGGCGGGACTCATGATCAGCCCCAGCATTTT.